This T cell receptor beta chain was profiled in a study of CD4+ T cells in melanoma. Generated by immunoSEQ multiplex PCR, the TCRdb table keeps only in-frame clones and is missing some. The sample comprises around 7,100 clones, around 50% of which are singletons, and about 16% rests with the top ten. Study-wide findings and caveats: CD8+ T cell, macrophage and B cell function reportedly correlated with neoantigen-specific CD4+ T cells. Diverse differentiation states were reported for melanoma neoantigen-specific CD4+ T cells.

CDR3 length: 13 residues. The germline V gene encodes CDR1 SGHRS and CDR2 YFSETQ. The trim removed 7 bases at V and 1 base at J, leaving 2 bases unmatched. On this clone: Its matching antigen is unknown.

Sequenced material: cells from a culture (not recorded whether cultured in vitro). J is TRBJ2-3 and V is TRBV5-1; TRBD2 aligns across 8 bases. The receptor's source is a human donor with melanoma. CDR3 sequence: CASGRGGTDTQYF. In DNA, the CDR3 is TGCGCCAGCGGGCGGGGGGGCACAGATACGCAGTATTTT.